Listed here are 29 T cell receptor beta chains from one sample, sequenced in a study of Ad26.COV2.S vaccination and SARS-CoV-2 variants. Generated by immunoSEQ multiplex PCR, the TCRdb table keeps only in-frame clones and is missing some. The sample lists 350,000 to 450,000 clones, under 95% occurring once. The material was peripheral blood, obtained after recovery from COVID-19. The receptors here all came from a human donor who had recovered from COVID-19.

The rearrangement links TRBV11-2 to TRBJ1-6; the D gene is possibly TRBD1 (5 bases). The germline V gene encodes CDR1 SGHAT and CDR2 FQNNGV. V was shortened by 2 bases and J by 6 bases, with 11 bases between the two germline ends. CDR3 length equals 15 residues. The CDR3 is CASSLIDSPNSPLHF. In DNA form, the CDR3 reads TGTGCCAGCAGCTTAATCGACAGCCCTAATTCACCCCTCCACTTT. The full variable domain, rest sourced from reference TRBV11-2 and TRBJ1-6, is EAGVAQSPRYKIIEKRQSVAFWCNPISGHATLYWYQQILGQGPKLLIQFQNNGVVDDSQLPKDRFSAERLKGVDSTLKIQPAKLEDSAVYLCASSLIDSPNSPLHFGNGTRLTVT.

The rearrangement uses TRBV12-3 or TRBV12-4 and TRBJ1-2; no definite D call. The length of the CDR3 is 11 residues. The ends were cut back, 1 base at V and 8 bases at J, with 5 bases in the middle. In DNA, the CDR3 is TGTGCCAGCAGTTTAGTATCCGGCTACACCTTC. Translation: CASSLVSGYTF.

The chain is built from TRBV10-1 and TRBJ1-1; TRBD1 aligns across 7 bases. The V gene's germline CDR1 is WNHNN and CDR2 SYGVQD (reference sequence). The ends lost 0 bases at V and 10 bases at J; junction bases unmatched: 11. The CDR3 length is 15 residues. CDR3 nucleotides: TGCGCCAGCAGTGAGTCTTCAGGGGGAAACCGTGGAGCTTTCTTT. Residues: CASSESSGGNRGAFF.

V gene TRBV27 combines with J gene TRBJ2-7, with D perhaps being TRBD1 or TRBD2 (5 bases each). Trimming took 1 base from V and 6 from J, leaving 13 bases between them. Germline CDR1 reads MNHEY; CDR2 reads SMNVEV (reference sequence). The CDR3 totals 14 residues. CDR3 nucleotides: TGTGCCAGCAGTTTATACGGGGCGGCAAGCGAGCAGTACTTC. Residues: CASSLYGAASEQYF.

The V call is TRBV19, the J call TRBJ2-6; D is ambiguous. CDR3 length equals 13 residues. Germline lookup yields CDR1 LNHDA and CDR2 SQIVND (reference sequence). V shed 6 bases and J shed 0 bases, with 3 bases lying between them. The CDR3 DNA follows: TGTGCCAGTAGGAACTCTGGGGCCAACGTCCTGACTTTC. Amino acid sequence: CASRNSGANVLTF.

V gene TRBV6-5 combines with J gene TRBJ1-2; no reliable D call. CDR1 is MNHEY, CDR2 SVGAGI, per germline. V lost 4 bases to trimming and J lost 4 bases, with 13 bases between them. The CDR3 extends over 14 amino acids. The chain's CDR3 is CASSSDGSGYGYTF. CDR3 nucleotides: TGTGCCAGCAGTTCGGACGGTTCGGGCTATGGCTACACCTTC.

The V call is TRBV4-3, the J call TRBJ1-1, with D tentatively TRBD1 (5 bases). The CDR3 has 16 amino acids. Germline V gene data show CDR1 as LGHNA and CDR2 as YSLEER. Trimming pared 1 base from V and 0 bases from J, leaving 12 bases between. This chain's CDR3 is CASSQAGQGVNTEAFF. Here the CDR3 DNA reads TGCGCCAGCAGCCAAGCCGGTCAGGGTGTGAACACTGAAGCTTTCTTT.

This sequence joins TRBV19 and TRBJ2-6; D is unclear. CDR3 length equals 15 residues. The germline V and J ends were trimmed by 5 bases and 0 bases, with 8 bases remaining between them. CDR1 LNHDA and CDR2 SQIVND come from the germline V gene (reference sequence). The CDR3 reads CASSLPHSGANVLTF. The CDR3 coding sequence is TGTGCCAGTAGTCTACCGCACTCTGGGGCCAACGTCCTGACTTTC. The full variable domain, in which reference TRBV19 and TRBJ2-6 provide the parts outside the CDR3, is DGGITQSPKYLFRKEGQNVTLSCEQNLNHDAMYWYRQDPGQGLRLIYYSQIVNDFQKGDIAEGYSVSREKKESFPLTVTSAQKNPTAFYLCASSLPHSGANVLTFGAGSRLTVL.

This sequence joins TRBV6-2 or TRBV6-3 and TRBJ1-3, with D maybe TRBD1 (5 bases). Trimming pared 4 bases from V and 0 bases from J, leaving 10 bases between. The CDR3 loop spans 15 amino acids. Germline lookup yields CDR1 MNHEY and CDR2 SVGEGT. In nucleotides, the CDR3 is TGTGCCAGCAGTTCTCCGGGACGCTCTGGAAACACCATATATTTT. Residues: CASSSPGRSGNTIYF.

The chain uses TRBV7-8 and TRBJ2-3; 12 positions agree with TRBD2. Germline V gene lookup returns CDR1 SGHVS and CDR2 FQNEAQ. CDR3 length equals 18 residues. The V and J ends lost 5 bases and 2 bases, in that order; junction bases with no gene match: 11. The CDR3 nucleotides read TGTGCCAGCAGCCACTTTAGACTAGCGGGGGCCTCCACAGATACGCAGTATTTT. It encodes CASSHFRLAGASTDTQYF.

This clone was counted a single time. CDR3 region: CASRFIKETQYF. The CDR3 nucleotides read TGTGCCAGCAGGTTTATAAAAGAGACCCAGTACTTC. The chain employs TRBV6-5 and TRBJ2-5; no firm D call. Germline V gene sequence: CDR1 MNHEY, CDR2 SVGAGI. This CDR3 has 12 residues. Trimming removed 6 bases from V and 3 bases from J, with 8 bases in between.

The J gene is TRBJ1-4, the V gene TRBV3-1 (or the pseudogene TRBV3-2); no clear D. The V and J ends lost 4 bases and 5 bases respectively, with 5 bases between them. CDR3 length: 12 residues. In germline, CDR1 is LGHDT, CDR2 YNNKEL (reference sequence). The CDR3 spells CASSLRNEKLFF. CDR3 DNA: TGTGCCAGCAGCCTCAGGAATGAAAAACTGTTTTTT.

This rearrangement joins TRBV5-4 to TRBJ1-1, with 9 nucleotides matching TRBD1. The CDR3 contains 15 residues. V shed 0 bases and J 7 bases; nucleotides not matched to a gene: 7. The V gene's germline CDR1 is SGHNT and CDR2 YYREEE (reference sequence). CDR3 coding DNA: TGTGCCAGCAGCTTGGGCTACGCGGGACAGGGTGAAGCTTTCTTT. This encodes CASSLGYAGQGEAFF. Full variable domain (rest looked up from reference TRBV5-4 and TRBJ1-1): ETGVTQSPTHLIKTRGQQVTLRCSSQSGHNTVSWYQQALGQGPQFIFQYYREEENGRGNFPPRFSGLQFPNYSSELNVNALELDDSALYLCASSLGYAGQGEAFFGQGTRLTVV.

The chain is built from TRBV7-2 and TRBJ2-7, with a tentative D call TRBD2 (6 bases). Looked up from germline, CDR1 is SGHTA and CDR2 is FQGNSA. Trimming shortened V by 6 bases and J by 7 bases, and 25 bases separated the two germline ends. The CDR3 covers 16 residues. This CDR3 is CASSPRLGLIEGEQYF. The CDR3 bases are TGTGCCAGCAGTCCCCGTCTGGGACTTATCGAGGGGGAGCAGTACTTC.

This clone is a singleton in its sample. The J gene is TRBJ2-7, the V gene TRBV9, with D maybe TRBD2 (6 bases). This CDR3 has 13 amino acids. Germline values: CDR1 SGDLS, CDR2 YYNGEE. V was trimmed by 4 bases and J by 3 bases, leaving 11 bases between them. The CDR3 region is CASSPTGLYEQYF. DNA of the CDR3: TGTGCCAGCAGCCCGACGGGACTCTACGAGCAGTACTTC.

The chain combines TRBV9 with TRBJ1-5; D unresolved. Germline lookup yields CDR1 SGDLS and CDR2 YYNGEE. This CDR3 is built from 13 residues. The germline V and J ends were trimmed by 0 bases and 3 bases, with 4 bases remaining between them. Written as DNA, the CDR3 is TGTGCCAGCAGCGTAGGGAACAATCAGCCCCAGCATTTT. Residues: CASSVGNNQPQHF.

The V gene is TRBV2, the J gene TRBJ1-2; weak D call: TRBD1 (5 bases). V lost 6 bases to trimming and J lost 4 bases, with 18 bases between them. In germline, CDR1 is SNHLY, CDR2 FYNNEI. This CDR3 is 15 amino acids long. In DNA form, the CDR3 reads TGTGCCAGCAGCGGGGACGGACAAGGAACCTATGGCTACACCTTC. Its protein is CASSGDGQGTYGYTF.

The chain carries TRBV7-9 and TRBJ1-2; the match to TRBD1 covers 7 bases. The CDR3 is made up of 15 amino acids. From germline, CDR1 is SEHNR and CDR2 FQNEAQ (reference sequence). The trim removed 5 bases at V and 2 bases at J, leaving 8 bases unmatched. The CDR3 region is CASSPQTGLNYGYTF. In nucleotides, the CDR3 is TGTGCCAGCAGCCCCCAGACAGGGCTCAACTATGGCTACACCTTC.

The V and J genes are TRBV5-1 and TRBJ1-2; perhaps TRBD1 as D (5 bases). Trimming cost V 0 bases and J 7 bases, with 10 bases left between them. CDR1 and CDR2 (germline): SGHRS, YFSETQ. The CDR3 runs 13 residues. CDR3 DNA: TGCGCCAGCAGCTTGGAAGGGGCTCGTGGCTACACCTTC. Translating it yields CASSLEGARGYTF.

The chain couples TRBV19 to TRBJ2-7; no reliable D call. Looked up from germline, CDR1 is LNHDA and CDR2 is SQIVND (reference sequence). Trimming removed 5 bases at V and 1 base at J, with 9 bases between. The CDR3 runs to 13 residues. The CDR3 region is CASSLTSSYEQYF. The CDR3 bases are TGTGCCAGTAGTTTGACATCTTCCTACGAGCAGTACTTC.

A single count supports this clone. The same CDR3 arises from other DNA sequences in this sample as well. V gene TRBV9 combines with J gene TRBJ2-2; 7 bases line up with TRBD2. The CDR3 extends over 15 amino acids. J was trimmed by 3 bases and V by 4 bases; bases with no gene match: 6. Germline CDR1 is SGDLS and CDR2 is YYNGEE. The CDR3 loop reads CASSRGGADTGELFF. The DNA of the CDR3 is TGTGCCAGCAGCAGGGGAGGGGCGGACACCGGGGAGCTGTTTTTT.

This rearrangement joins TRBV7-2 to TRBJ1-3; 9 bases line up with TRBD1. Germline CDR1 reads SGHTA; CDR2 reads FQGNSA. The CDR3 loop spans 19 amino acids. V lost 5 bases, J lost 1 base, and 15 bases stayed unmatched. The CDR3: CASSHGTGRTLKSGNTIYF. The DNA of the CDR3 is TGTGCCAGCAGCCATGGGACAGGGCGTACTCTGAAGTCTGGAAACACCATATATTTT.

The chain recombines TRBV27 with TRBJ1-2, with D perhaps matching TRBD1 (5 bases). CDR1 is MNHEY, CDR2 SMNVEV, per germline (reference sequence). V lost 0 bases and J 8 bases, leaving 10 bases between the germline ends. The CDR3 has 13 residues. This chain's CDR3 is CASSLSTAGGYTF. CDR3 in DNA: TGTGCCAGCAGTTTATCGACAGCCGGCGGCTACACCTTC.

This chain connects TRBV7-2 to TRBJ2-1, with 10 bases fitting TRBD2. V lost 5 bases, J lost 2 bases, and 15 bases stayed unmatched. The germline gives CDR1 SGHTA, CDR2 FQGNSA. The CDR3 loop spans 19 amino acids. The CDR3 protein is CASSPRGSGGRLTYNEQFF. CDR3 DNA: TGTGCCAGCAGCCCCAGGGGTAGCGGGGGGCGACTTACCTACAATGAGCAGTTCTTC. Drawing the rest from reference TRBV7-2 and TRBJ2-1, the complete variable domain is GAGVSQSPSNKVTEKGKDVELRCDPISGHTALYWYRQSLGQGLEFLIYFQGNSAPDKSGLPSDRFSAERTGGSVSTLTIQRTQQEDSAVYLCASSPRGSGGRLTYNEQFFGPGTRLTVL.

The chain links TRBV12-5 to TRBJ1-5; a weak D match, TRBD1 (6 bases). CDR3 length equals 15 residues. Germline V lookup: CDR1 LGHNT, CDR2 FRNRAP. V was cut by 6 bases and J by 1 base, with 13 bases left in between. In DNA, the CDR3 is TGTGCTAGTGGGACTCCCCAGGGGAGCAATCAGCCCCAGCATTTT. It is translated as CASGTPQGSNQPQHF.

This chain links TRBV7-9 with TRBJ1-2; unclear D gene. CDR1 and CDR2 (germline): SEHNR, FQNEAQ (reference sequence). The CDR3 contains 13 residues. Trimming left V 3 bases short and J 8 bases short, with 13 bases between. The CDR3 nucleotides are TGTGCCAGCAGCTTGGCGGGGTTCGGCGGCTACACCTTC. The encoded protein is CASSLAGFGGYTF.

On this clone itself: The junction shows a germline mismatch at one end, possibly a read error. The V gene is TRBV5-1, the J gene TRBJ2-3; D is ambiguous. Germline V gene lookup returns CDR1 SGHRS and CDR2 YFSETQ. The CDR3 has 14 residues. CDR3 amino acids: CASRLAGNIDTQYF. The CDR3 DNA reads TGCGCCAGCAGATTGGCCGGAAACATAGATACGCAGTATTTT.

V usage is TRBV5-8 and J usage is TRBJ1-5, with 10 bases identical to TRBD1. This CDR3 is built from 16 residues. V was pared by 4 bases and J by 0 bases, with 4 bases of the junction left unmatched. Per germline, CDR1 SGHTS and CDR2 YDEGEE. The CDR3 nucleotides read TGTGCCAGCAGCCGGGGACAGGGGTATAGCAATCAGCCCCAGCATTTT. Its translation: CASSRGQGYSNQPQHF.

The chain links TRBV29-1 to TRBJ2-7; D is perhaps TRBD1 or TRBD2 (5 bases each). There are 14 residues in the CDR3. Looked up from germline, CDR1 is SQVTM and CDR2 is ANQGSEA. The V gene lost 6 bases and the J gene lost 2 bases, with 17 bases spanning the gap. The CDR3 protein is CSVGPRRAPYEQYF. CDR3 nucleotides: TGCAGCGTGGGACCCCGGCGGGCCCCCTACGAGCAGTACTTC.